These 3 T cell receptor beta chains share one sample of origin, sequenced in a study of siplizumab effects on memory and regulatory T cells. Profiled with immunoSEQ multiplex PCR; TCRdb holds only in-frame clones, not every one. The sample shows about 110,000 clones, under 95% of them seen only once. Sequencing used CD4+ T cells sorted from blood. Receptors were obtained from a human donor in good health.

In its sample, this clone was seen once. This sequence joins TRBV29-1 and TRBJ1-2; D unresolved. Germline V gives CDR1 SQVTM, CDR2 ANQGSEA. The V and J ends lost 2 bases and 1 base respectively, with 5 bases between them. The CDR3 is 12 residues long. CDR3 in amino acids: CSVENINYGYTF. CDR3 in DNA: TGCAGCGTTGAAAACATTAACTATGGCTACACCTTC.

The chain links TRBV4-2 to TRBJ1-2; possible D gene TRBD1, 6 bases. The CDR3 totals 14 residues. The V gene lost 1 base and the J gene lost 5 bases, with 11 bases spanning the gap. Germline CDR1 and CDR2: LGHNA and YNFKEQ. The CDR3 loop is CASSQAGGAYGYTF. The CDR3 nucleotides are TGTGCCAGCAGCCAAGCTGGGGGGGCGTATGGCTACACCTTC.

V and J are TRBV5-1 and TRBJ2-2; 11 bases map to TRBD2. V was clipped by 2 bases and J by 4 bases; unmatched bases: 4. The CDR3 loop spans 16 amino acids. Germline V CDR1 and CDR2: SGHRS, YFSETQ. CDR3 sequence: CASSFRLAGSTGELFF. CDR3 in DNA: TGCGCCAGCAGCTTTAGACTAGCGGGGAGCACCGGGGAGCTGTTTTTT.